This T cell receptor beta chain was observed in a study of T-cell reconstitution after alpha-beta-depleted transplantation in children (TCRdb year 2016). Context from the whole study: The study quantitatively tracked T-cell immune reconstitution after TCRalphabeta/CD19-depleted allogeneic hematopoietic cell transplantation in children using TCR repertoire profiling.

On this clonotype: Its antigen is not yet known. Per-base quality was not reported, and no clone a single base away is much larger than it.

The meaning of the sample's treatment or condition label: allogeneic hematopoietic cell transplantation with graft depleted of TCRalphabeta T cells and CD19 B cells. TCRalphabeta/CD19-depleted allogeneic hematopoietic cell grafts were given to the transplant recipients, all of whom were children. Including the terminal cysteine and phenylalanine, the CDR3 comprises 16 residues. The only DNA kept is the CDR3, 48 bases in frame from the first base. The junction carries 16 bases between V and J, which are trimmed by 0 bases and 5 bases respectively. CDR1 and CDR2, per the germline V gene (reference sequence), are LNHNV and YYDKDF. General conclusions and limits of the study: In some patients, the high TCRbeta diversity seen at day 60 was put down to recipient T cells and intrathymic progenitors that had survived conditioning. The frequencies of hyperexpanded clones fell over the following months, and after one year, T-cell counts and TCRbeta diversity were mostly attributed to newly produced T cells. The apparently early alphabetaT-cell count recovery about two months after transplant was reportedly dependent on only several hundred rapidly expanded clones derived from non-depleted graft cells.

Library generation was performed with PCR. Sequenced on an Illumina HiSeq 2500. TCR library preparation used molecular barcoding, with unique molecular identifiers applied to normalize quantification of the TCRbeta repertoire. Starting from the raw public reads, TCRdb applied fastp trimming at Q25, assembled clones with MiXCR and retained in-frame beta chains. Each record represents a unique CDR3 protein, reported with the most common genes and DNA among its rows. A total of around 300,000 distinct CDR3 sequences appear in this sample, around 25% of them only once. The ten largest clones capture 9.5% to 12% of the sample.

The sequence came from a male patient aged 10-17 years who had a stem cell transplant for acute lymphoblastic leukemia, so the T cells may come from the graft donor. The sample in question was PBMCs, mostly from graft donor cells, obtained 180 days after TCRalphabeta/CD19-depleted stem cell transplant. The V and J genes are TRBV15 and TRBJ2-5; the D region possibly corresponds to TRBD1 (5 bases align). The DNA sequence is as follows: TGTGCCACCAGCAGAGACGTGGCAGGGCCCCAGGAGACCCAGTACTTC. Translated, this gives CATSRDVAGPQETQYF.